The 17 T cell receptor beta chains below come from one sample, sequenced in a study of T cell responses to AZD1222 COVID-19 vaccine. Here immunoSEQ multiplex PCR was the method, and the copy in TCRdb shows in-frame clones only, minus some. The sample includes some 280,000 clones, almost 95% seen only once; the top ten take roughly 0.51%. The source material was peripheral blood, sampled 28 days after the second AZD1222 dose. The source of these receptors is an adult who received the AZD1222 COVID-19 vaccine.

The V and J genes are TRBV29-1 and TRBJ2-7, with D hard to call. Trimming stripped 6 bases from V and 0 bases from J, with 9 bases between. Germline assignment: CDR1 SQVTM and CDR2 ANQGSEA. CDR3 length: 12 amino acids. CDR3 nucleotides: TGCAGCGTCCGCACTAACTCCTACGAGCAGTACTTC. The encoded protein is CSVRTNSYEQYF.

The J gene is TRBJ2-1, the V gene TRBV27; D perhaps matches TRBD2 (6 bases). The CDR3 is made up of 14 amino acids. Trimming removed 8 bases from V and 8 bases from J, with 19 bases in between. The germline V gene has CDR1 MNHEY and CDR2 SMNVEV (reference sequence). The CDR3 reads CASRRSGPSHEQFF. The CDR3 DNA reads TGTGCCAGCCGGAGGAGCGGGCCCTCCCATGAGCAGTTCTTC.

V and J are TRBV2 and TRBJ2-7; possible D gene TRBD2, 7 bases. The CDR3 spans 14 residues. Trimming stripped 9 bases from V and 6 bases from J, with 21 bases between. Germline values: CDR1 SNHLY, CDR2 FYNNEI. CDR3 in amino acids: CASSRHGGAFEQYF. Here the CDR3 DNA reads TGTGCCAGTTCCAGGCATGGGGGGGCCTTCGAGCAGTACTTC.

The gene calls are TRBV28 and TRBJ1-5, with D possibly TRBD1 on 5 matching bases. Germline V gene sequence: CDR1 MDHEN, CDR2 SYDVKM. V lost 1 base and J lost 0, with 10 bases in between. The CDR3 totals 16 residues. The CDR3 protein is CASSLLGQYSNQPQHF. The CDR3 DNA is TGTGCCAGCAGTTTATTGGGGCAGTATAGCAATCAGCCCCAGCATTTT.

This clone was counted between two and nine times. CDR3 amino acids: CASNRRDFNEQFF. The CDR3, as DNA: TGTGCCAGCAACCGGAGGGACTTTAATGAGCAGTTCTTC. V is TRBV6-5 and J is TRBJ2-1; D might be TRBD2 (6 bases). Trimming left V 7 bases short and J 7 bases short, with 14 bases between. CDR1 MNHEY and CDR2 SVGAGI come from the germline V gene. CDR3 length equals 13 residues.

CDR3 nucleotide sequence: TGTGCTAGTGGTCGGGTGGATGAGCAGTTCTTC. This codes for CASGRVDEQFF. The chain has TRBV12-5 and TRBJ2-1; D not resolved. Germline values: CDR1 LGHNT, CDR2 FRNRAP. This CDR3 region has 11 residues. With 5 bases removed from V and 8 bases from J, the gap between germline ends came to 7 bases.

The count of this clone is one. The J gene is TRBJ2-1, the V gene TRBV7-2; D is unclear. The germline V gene has CDR1 SGHTA and CDR2 FQGNSA. The CDR3 runs to 17 residues. The ends were cut back, 2 bases at V and 3 bases at J, with 17 bases in the middle. The CDR3 sequence: CASSLKGLSFLYNEQFF. As DNA, the CDR3 is TGTGCCAGCAGCTTAAAGGGTCTCTCGTTCCTCTACAATGAGCAGTTCTTC.

CDR3 residues: CASSFDREQYF. Here the CDR3 DNA reads TGTGCCAGCAGCTTCGATCGGGAGCAGTACTTC. The J gene is TRBJ2-7, the V gene TRBV7-9; D not certain. Germline CDR1 SEHNR, CDR2 FQNEAQ (reference sequence). The CDR3 totals 11 residues. Trimming left V 3 bases short and J 7 bases short, with 7 bases between.

This rearrangement joins TRBV2 to TRBJ2-5, with 10 bases matching TRBD1. The CDR3 length is 15 residues. CDR1 SNHLY and CDR2 FYNNEI come from the germline V gene. J was trimmed by 5 bases and V by 4 bases; bases with no gene match: 7. The CDR3 DNA reads as TGTGCCAGCAGTGGGGACAGGGGCAAACGGGAGACCCAGTACTTC. Residues: CASSGDRGKRETQYF. Based on the CDR3 plus reference TRBV2 and TRBJ2-5, the full variable domain is EPEVTQTPSHQVTQMGQEVILRCVPISNHLYFYWYRQILGQKVEFLVSFYNNEISEKSEIFDDQFSVERPDGSNFTLKIRSTKLEDSAMYFCASSGDRGKRETQYFGPGTRLLVL.

The rearrangement joins TRBV5-1 to TRBJ1-1; 9 bases fit TRBD1. This CDR3 contains 17 residues. Germline assignment: CDR1 SGHRS and CDR2 YFSETQ. The ends lost 4 bases at V and 3 bases at J; junction bases unmatched: 13. The CDR3 region has the DNA TGCGCCAGCAGCGGATCAACAGGGGGCAGGTTTTACACTGAAGCTTTCTTT. Translating it yields CASSGSTGGRFYTEAFF.

The chain carries TRBV19 and TRBJ1-3, with D tentatively TRBD1 (5 bases). The CDR3 totals 15 residues. CDR1 is LNHDA and CDR2 is SQIVND in the germline V gene (reference sequence). Trimming removed 6 bases at V and 0 bases at J, with 12 bases between. The CDR3 DNA sequence: TGTGCCAGTAGGCAACGAGGGACCTCTGGAAACACCATATATTTT. Its protein product is CASRQRGTSGNTIYF.

The chain employs TRBV19 and TRBJ1-5, with D perhaps matching TRBD1 (5 bases). The V gene lost 11 bases and the J gene lost 4 bases, with 24 bases spanning the gap. This CDR3 comprises 16 residues. The germline CDR1 and CDR2 sequences are LNHDA and SQIVND (reference sequence). The CDR3 loop reads CASSPPPGLANQPQHF. The DNA for the CDR3 is TGTGCCTCCTCCCCGCCTCCGGGGCTAGCAAATCAGCCCCAGCATTTT.

The J gene is TRBJ2-2, the V gene TRBV10-1; perhaps TRBD1 as D (6 bases). The CDR3 extends over 15 amino acids. V lost 5 bases, J lost 1 base, and 11 bases lay in between. CDR1 and CDR2 (germline): WNHNN, SYGVQD (reference sequence). The CDR3 region has the DNA TGCGCCAGCAGTAATGGCAGGGGGAACACCGGGGAGCTGTTTTTT. Residues: CASSNGRGNTGELFF.

The CDR3 DNA reads as TGCGCCAGCAGCTTGGAGTCCCCAATTACCTCTGAAGCTTTCTTT. Its translation: CASSLESPITSEAFF. This rearrangement joins TRBV5-1 to TRBJ1-1; no definite D call. With 0 bases removed from V and 6 bases from J, the gap between germline ends came to 15 bases. The CDR3 runs 15 residues. Germline V gene lookup returns CDR1 SGHRS and CDR2 YFSETQ.

The chain combines TRBV24-1 with TRBJ2-1; possible D gene TRBD2, 5 bases. Trimming removed 4 bases from V and 4 bases from J, with 16 bases in between. CDR3 length: 16 residues. The germline V gene encodes CDR1 KGHDR and CDR2 SFDVKD. The CDR3 DNA sequence: TGTGCCACCAGTGACCCAATGACTACACCATACAATGAGCAGTTCTTC. It codes for CATSDPMTTPYNEQFF.

V usage is TRBV11-2 and J usage is TRBJ1-1; D gene ambiguous. Germline CDR1 SGHAT, CDR2 FQNNGV. CDR3 length: 19 amino acids. Between the trimmed V and J ends, which lost 1 base and 0 bases, there was a span of 21 bases. CDR3 nucleotides: TGTGCCAGCAGCTTAGGCGTGACTCGGGTCCTTATAATGAACACTGAAGCTTTCTTT. This encodes CASSLGVTRVLIMNTEAFF.

This chain links TRBV24-1 with TRBJ2-7; D assignment may be TRBD1 or TRBD2 (5 bases each). The CDR3 sequence is 13 residues long. V was trimmed by 2 bases and J by 6 bases, leaving 10 bases between them. Germline CDR1 is KGHDR and CDR2 is SFDVKD. CDR3 DNA sequence: TGTGCCACCAGTGATTGGGACCGTAGCGAGCAGTACTTC. Protein sequence: CATSDWDRSEQYF.